The present T cell receptor (beta chain) was sequenced within a study of blood T cells in healthy people across ages. Whole-study findings and limits: Estimates of diversity drawn from one million T cells were considered underestimates.

No fewer than 5.5 micrograms of total RNA were isolated from every sample. Primed by a sample-barcoded 5' primer and a J-beta primer mix, a second PCR proceeded for about 6 to 12 cycles. A 12-random-nucleotide template-switch adaptor tagged each cDNA molecule. Using its own MiXCR run on the 5' RACE reads, TCRdb lists one record per CDR3 protein. Of approximately 730,000 distinct CDR3 sequences detected, roughly 41% appear once; the ten largest clones hold around 20%. With V trimmed by 1 base and J by 10 bases, 8 bases remained unmatched. CDR3 size: 15 residues. Germline CDR1 reads SEHNR; CDR2 reads FQNEAQ (reference sequence). This clonotype was found many times. As yet, its antigen is unknown.

V and J are TRBV7-9 and TRBJ2-1; TRBD1 aligns across 9 bases. The receptor was isolated from a woman between 55 and 75 years old in good health. What was sequenced was blood. The CDR3 loop is CASSLEDPDRGEQFF. The CDR3 DNA reads as TGTGCCAGCAGCTTAGAAGACCCGGACAGGGGCGAGCAGTTCTTC. Looking up the rest from reference TRBV7-9 and TRBJ2-1 gives the full variable domain: DTGVSQNPRHKITKRGQNVTFRCDPISEHNRLYWYRQTLGQGPEFLTYFQNEAQLEKSRLLSDRFSAERPKGSFSTLEIQRTEQGDSAMYLCASSLEDPDRGEQFFGPGTRLTVL.